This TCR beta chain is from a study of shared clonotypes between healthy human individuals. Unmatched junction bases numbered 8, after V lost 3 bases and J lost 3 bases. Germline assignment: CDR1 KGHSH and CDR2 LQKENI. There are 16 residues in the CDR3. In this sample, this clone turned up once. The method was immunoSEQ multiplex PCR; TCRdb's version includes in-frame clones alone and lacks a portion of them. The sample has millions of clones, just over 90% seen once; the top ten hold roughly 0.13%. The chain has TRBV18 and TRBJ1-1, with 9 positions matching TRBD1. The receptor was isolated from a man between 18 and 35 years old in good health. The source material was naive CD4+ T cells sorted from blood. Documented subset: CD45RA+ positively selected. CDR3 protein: CASSPWTGVVDTEAFF. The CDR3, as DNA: TGTGCCAGCTCACCTTGGACAGGGGTTGTGGACACTGAAGCTTTCTTT.